The 27 T cell receptor beta chains listed next were all sequenced from one sample in a study of CD8 T cells in ankylosing spondylitis. Findings and caveats of the study: The study identified a TCR beta motif of fewer than 10 highly homologous variants that appeared characteristic of ankylosing spondylitis blood.

TCRdb reprocessed the 5' RACE reads with MiXCR, giving one entry per CDR3 protein. Here the sample spans around 450,000 distinct CDR3 sequences, 25% to 30% being singletons. The antigens these receptors bind are not known. Material: blood, either unsorted or a sorted T cell fraction (not recorded which). The source of these receptors is a male donor with ankylosing spondylitis.

V and J are TRBV5-1 and TRBJ2-1; 10 nucleotides agree with TRBD2. The CDR3 covers 19 residues. The V gene end was trimmed by 0 bases and the J gene end by 4 bases; junction bases not matched to a gene: 13. Germline-derived CDR1 and CDR2 are SGHRS and YFSETQ. CDR3 in amino acids: CASSLDPLSGRELYNEQFF. In DNA, the CDR3 is TGCGCCAGCAGCTTGGACCCCTTAAGCGGGAGGGAACTATACAATGAGCAGTTCTTC.

This clonotype was observed a handful of times. The chain combines TRBV27 with TRBJ2-1; D gene unclear. The CDR3 length is 13 residues. V lost 5 bases to trimming and J lost 10 bases, with 15 bases between them. The V gene's germline CDR1 is MNHEY and CDR2 SMNVEV (reference sequence). CDR3: CASSPDSNQEQFF. The CDR3 DNA is TGTGCCAGCAGTCCTGACTCTAACCAGGAGCAGTTCTTC.

This clonotype turned up a few times. The rearrangement joins TRBV7-6 to TRBJ1-6; unclear D gene. This CDR3 has 18 residues. The ends were cut back, 1 base at V and 0 bases at J, with 13 bases in the middle. CDR1 and CDR2 (germline): SGHVS, FNYEAQ. The CDR3 DNA reads as TGTGCCAGCAGCTTAGAGATCCTTGGGAGCTCCTATAATTCACCCCTCCACTTT. Its translation: CASSLEILGSSYNSPLHF.

This clonotype was detected only once. V usage is TRBV15 and J usage is TRBJ2-5; D possibly uses TRBD1 or TRBD2 (5 bases each). V shed 8 bases and J shed 4 bases, with 20 bases lying between them. The CDR3 covers 15 residues. The germline gives CDR1 LNHNV, CDR2 YYDKDF (reference sequence). This chain's CDR3 is CATLRDLLVGETQYF. CDR3 DNA: TGTGCCACCCTAAGGGACCTGCTCGTGGGAGAGACCCAGTACTTC.

This clonotype was counted between two and nine times. This chain links TRBV24-1 with TRBJ2-1, with D possibly TRBD2 on 6 matching bases. This CDR3 contains 13 residues. Germline loops: CDR1 KGHDR, CDR2 SFDVKD. The V end was cut by 5 bases, the J end by 10 bases, with 14 bases between. Here the CDR3 DNA reads TGTGCCACCAGTGTTATAGGGCTAGCGGAGCAGTTCTTC. As protein: CATSVIGLAEQFF.

This clonotype was detected a few times. CDR3 in amino acids: CASSHDNGREETQYF. In DNA form, the CDR3 reads TGTGCCAGCAGCCACGATAACGGGAGAGAAGAGACCCAGTACTTC. V and J are TRBV3-1 and TRBJ2-5, with TRBD2 as a possible D gene (6 bases). Trimming left V 3 bases short and J 3 bases short, with 14 bases between. Germline CDR1 is LGHDT and CDR2 is YNNKEL (reference sequence). The length of the CDR3 is 15 residues.

This clonotype came up a few times. The gene calls are TRBV24-1 and TRBJ2-1, with 8 nucleotides matching TRBD1. This CDR3 has 16 residues. The germline gives CDR1 KGHDR, CDR2 SFDVKD. Unmatched junction bases numbered 8, after V lost 3 bases and J lost 5 bases. The CDR3 spells CATSDPRQGNNNEQFF. For the CDR3, the DNA is TGTGCCACCAGTGATCCAAGACAGGGGAACAACAATGAGCAGTTCTTC.

V is TRBV10-2 and J is TRBJ2-2, with 10 bases matching TRBD2. The CDR3 consists of 15 residues. The V segment lost 6 bases and the J segment 0 bases; nucleotides outside the gene matches: 1. Per the germline V gene, CDR1 is WSHSY and CDR2 is SAAADI. Written as DNA, the CDR3 is TGCGCCAGCAGACTAGCGGGATCGAACACCGGGGAGCTGTTTTTT. This encodes CASRLAGSNTGELFF.

Comments on this clonotype: This may stem from a read error, because a much larger clone lies one nucleotide away. The genes are TRBV20-1 and TRBJ1-2, with D tentatively TRBD1 (5 bases). The CDR3 is 14 residues long. Germline CDR1 and CDR2: DFQATT and SNEGSKA (reference sequence). The CDR3, as DNA: TGCAGTGCGGACACAGGAGGATTTAACTATCGCTACACCTTC. The encoded protein is CSADTGGFNYRYTF.

This clonotype was counted between two and nine times. The chain links TRBV3-1 to TRBJ2-7; a possible D gene is TRBD1 (6 bases). CDR1 and CDR2 from the germline V gene are LGHDT and YNNKEL (reference sequence). V gave up 4 bases and J gave up 0 bases, with 13 bases separating them. There are 15 residues in the CDR3. CDR3 protein: CASSLGQLHSYEQYF. The CDR3 nucleotides read TGTGCCAGCAGCCTAGGACAGCTCCACTCCTACGAGCAGTACTTC.

The sample holds a few counts of this clonotype. The V gene is TRBV4-1, the J gene TRBJ2-7, with TRBD2 matching 12 bases. Germline CDR1 and CDR2: MGHRA and YSYEKL. The CDR3 totals 20 residues. The J segment lost 4 bases and the V segment lost 8 bases, leaving 24 bases of the junction unmatched. The CDR3 is CASFLLVSGTSGLRAYEQYV. In DNA form, the CDR3 reads TGCGCCAGCTTTCTCCTGGTTTCCGGGACTAGCGGGCTACGTGCGTACGAGCAGTACGTC.

This clonotype was observed a handful of times. The chain has TRBV5-1 and TRBJ2-5; D remains unclear. CDR1 SGHRS and CDR2 YFSETQ come from the germline V gene. The CDR3 extends over 14 amino acids. The V end was cut by 0 bases, the J end by 5 bases, with 11 bases between. CDR3 sequence: CASSLATDLETQYF. The CDR3 region has the DNA TGCGCCAGCAGCTTGGCGACCGATCTGGAGACCCAGTACTTC.

This CDR3 reads CASSSFGPQGYSGNTIYF. CDR3 nucleotide sequence: TGTGCCAGCAGCTCCTTTGGGCCACAGGGATACTCTGGAAACACCATATATTTT. The chain uses TRBV12-3 or TRBV12-4 and TRBJ1-3; D perhaps matches TRBD1 (6 bases). The CDR3 is made up of 18 amino acids. The V and J ends lost 6 bases and 0 bases respectively, with 21 bases between them.

Only a few counts were recorded for this clonotype. V gene TRBV10-2 combines with J gene TRBJ2-1, with a tentative D call TRBD2 (6 bases). The germline gives CDR1 WSHSY, CDR2 SAAADI. Trimming cost V 8 bases and J 3 bases, with 11 bases left between them. The CDR3 is 13 residues long. CDR3 in DNA: TGCGCCAGCCGGGGACTCAACTACAATGAGCAGTTCTTC. This sequence encodes CASRGLNYNEQFF.

In DNA form, the CDR3 reads TGTGCCAGCAGCCAAAGGGGGTCGGACACCATCTACGAGCAGTACTTC. Translating it yields CASSQRGSDTIYEQYF. This chain connects TRBV3-1 to TRBJ2-7; a possible D gene is TRBD1 (6 bases). Germline assignment: CDR1 LGHDT and CDR2 YNNKEL (reference sequence). V was cut by 2 bases and J by 3 bases, with 17 bases left in between. This CDR3 spans 16 amino acids.

The chain carries TRBV20-1 and TRBJ1-5; 9 bases agree with TRBD1. The ends lost 6 bases at V and 4 bases at J; junction bases unmatched: 7. Per the germline V gene, CDR1 is DFQATT and CDR2 is SNEGSKA (reference sequence). This CDR3 has 14 residues. CDR3 protein: CSALGQGFNQPQHF. In DNA form, the CDR3 reads TGCAGTGCCTTGGGACAGGGCTTTAATCAGCCCCAGCATTTT.

This clonotype was counted a few times. The chain has TRBV5-1 and TRBJ2-5, with 8 bases aligning to TRBD1. Germline V gene data show CDR1 as SGHRS and CDR2 as YFSETQ. The V segment lost 4 bases and the J segment 2 bases; nucleotides outside the gene matches: 7. The CDR3 runs 15 residues. The CDR3 protein is CASSTGQVEQETQYF. CDR3 coding DNA: TGCGCCAGCAGCACGGGACAGGTGGAGCAAGAGACCCAGTACTTC. Using reference TRBV5-1 and TRBJ2-5 for the parts outside the CDR3, the full variable domain is KAGVTQTPRYLIKTRGQQVTLSCSPISGHRSVSWYQQTPGQGLQFLFEYFSETQRNKGNFPGRFSGRQFSNSRSEMNVSTLELGDSALYLCASSTGQVEQETQYFGPGTRLLVL.

In its sample, this clonotype was seen a few times. The J gene is TRBJ1-1, the V gene TRBV5-1; TRBD1 aligns across 8 bases. This CDR3 is built from 16 residues. Germline V gene data show CDR1 as SGHRS and CDR2 as YFSETQ. V gave up 1 base and J gave up 1 base; unmatched junction bases: 6. The CDR3 sequence: CASSLSPGGANTEAFF. CDR3 nucleotide sequence: TGCGCCAGCAGCTTGAGTCCAGGGGGCGCGAACACTGAAGCTTTCTTT.

This sequence joins TRBV5-1 and TRBJ2-7; no clear D gene. The germline gives CDR1 SGHRS, CDR2 YFSETQ. The length of the CDR3 is 13 residues. V dropped 2 bases and J dropped 0 bases, with 6 bases sitting between them. The CDR3 DNA reads TGCGCCAGCAGCTTCCGGGTCTCCTACGAGCAGTACTTC. It codes for CASSFRVSYEQYF.

This clonotype was detected a few times. The chain couples TRBV20-1 to TRBJ2-2; TRBD2 might be the D (6 bases). The V and J ends lost 0 bases and 2 bases respectively, with 10 bases between them. Germline CDR1 DFQATT, CDR2 SNEGSKA (reference sequence). This CDR3 region has 15 residues. The CDR3 is CSARDGLTNTGELFF. The CDR3 DNA sequence: TGCAGTGCTAGAGATGGACTAACTAACACCGGGGAGCTGTTTTTT.

The chain links TRBV28 to TRBJ2-5; a possible D gene is TRBD2 (5 bases). Germline V gene data show CDR1 as MDHEN and CDR2 as SYDVKM. V was shortened by 4 bases and J by 1 base, with 10 bases between the two germline ends. The CDR3 is made up of 14 amino acids. The CDR3 loop reads CASSSRLTQETQYF. Written as DNA, the CDR3 is TGTGCCAGCAGTTCCCGACTAACCCAAGAGACCCAGTACTTC.

The chain carries TRBV3-1 and TRBJ2-1, with 7 bases matching TRBD2. The CDR3 length is 15 residues. CDR1 is LGHDT, CDR2 YNNKEL, per germline (reference sequence). The V segment lost 0 bases and the J segment 4 bases; nucleotides outside the gene matches: 3. The CDR3 DNA reads as TGTGCCAGCAGCCAAGAAGCTAGCGGTTACAATGAGCAGTTCTTC. Amino acids: CASSQEASGYNEQFF.

This clonotype was counted at least ten times. This rearrangement joins TRBV5-1 to TRBJ2-2; D uncertain. The CDR3 length is 16 residues. V lost 2 bases to trimming and J lost 1 base, with 12 bases between them. The germline V gene has CDR1 SGHRS and CDR2 YFSETQ. CDR3 residues: CASSFLPAMNTGELFF. The CDR3 nucleotides are TGCGCCAGCAGCTTCCTTCCAGCGATGAACACCGGGGAGCTGTTTTTT.

This clonotype was seen a handful of times. This chain links TRBV9 with TRBJ2-1; 7 nucleotides match TRBD2. CDR3 size: 16 residues. V lost 0 bases, J lost 1 base, and 4 bases stayed unmatched. Germline-derived CDR1 and CDR2 are SGDLS and YYNGEE. CDR3 DNA: TGTGCCAGCAGCGTAGGGGAGGGGATGTCCTACAATGAGCAGTTCTTC. As protein: CASSVGEGMSYNEQFF.

The rearrangement joins TRBV20-1 to TRBJ1-3, with TRBD1 identical over 10 bases. The germline gives CDR1 DFQATT, CDR2 SNEGSKA (reference sequence). The CDR3 loop spans 17 amino acids. V lost 4 bases to trimming and J lost 4 bases; unmatched junction nucleotides: 13. The CDR3 nucleotides read TGCAGTGCTATAGGCCCCCCCGACAGGGGGCAGGGAAACACCATATATTTT. Protein sequence: CSAIGPPDRGQGNTIYF.

The sample holds a few counts of this clonotype. The chain employs TRBV12-3 or TRBV12-4 and TRBJ2-1; 12 positions match TRBD2. This CDR3 region has 13 residues. V lost 2 bases to trimming and J lost 15 bases; unmatched junction nucleotides: 5. CDR3 nucleotide sequence: TGTGCCAGCAGTTTACTAGCGGGAGGGCCCCGGTTCTTC. It yields the protein CASSLLAGGPRFF.

This clonotype was detected only a few times. The V and J genes are TRBV5-1 and TRBJ2-2; no definite D call. The V gene's germline CDR1 is SGHRS and CDR2 YFSETQ. The CDR3 covers 13 residues. Trimming removed 0 bases from V and 7 bases from J, with 7 bases in between. The CDR3 DNA is TGCGCCAGCAGCTTGGTTGAAGACGGGGAGCTGTTTTTT. The encoded protein is CASSLVEDGELFF.